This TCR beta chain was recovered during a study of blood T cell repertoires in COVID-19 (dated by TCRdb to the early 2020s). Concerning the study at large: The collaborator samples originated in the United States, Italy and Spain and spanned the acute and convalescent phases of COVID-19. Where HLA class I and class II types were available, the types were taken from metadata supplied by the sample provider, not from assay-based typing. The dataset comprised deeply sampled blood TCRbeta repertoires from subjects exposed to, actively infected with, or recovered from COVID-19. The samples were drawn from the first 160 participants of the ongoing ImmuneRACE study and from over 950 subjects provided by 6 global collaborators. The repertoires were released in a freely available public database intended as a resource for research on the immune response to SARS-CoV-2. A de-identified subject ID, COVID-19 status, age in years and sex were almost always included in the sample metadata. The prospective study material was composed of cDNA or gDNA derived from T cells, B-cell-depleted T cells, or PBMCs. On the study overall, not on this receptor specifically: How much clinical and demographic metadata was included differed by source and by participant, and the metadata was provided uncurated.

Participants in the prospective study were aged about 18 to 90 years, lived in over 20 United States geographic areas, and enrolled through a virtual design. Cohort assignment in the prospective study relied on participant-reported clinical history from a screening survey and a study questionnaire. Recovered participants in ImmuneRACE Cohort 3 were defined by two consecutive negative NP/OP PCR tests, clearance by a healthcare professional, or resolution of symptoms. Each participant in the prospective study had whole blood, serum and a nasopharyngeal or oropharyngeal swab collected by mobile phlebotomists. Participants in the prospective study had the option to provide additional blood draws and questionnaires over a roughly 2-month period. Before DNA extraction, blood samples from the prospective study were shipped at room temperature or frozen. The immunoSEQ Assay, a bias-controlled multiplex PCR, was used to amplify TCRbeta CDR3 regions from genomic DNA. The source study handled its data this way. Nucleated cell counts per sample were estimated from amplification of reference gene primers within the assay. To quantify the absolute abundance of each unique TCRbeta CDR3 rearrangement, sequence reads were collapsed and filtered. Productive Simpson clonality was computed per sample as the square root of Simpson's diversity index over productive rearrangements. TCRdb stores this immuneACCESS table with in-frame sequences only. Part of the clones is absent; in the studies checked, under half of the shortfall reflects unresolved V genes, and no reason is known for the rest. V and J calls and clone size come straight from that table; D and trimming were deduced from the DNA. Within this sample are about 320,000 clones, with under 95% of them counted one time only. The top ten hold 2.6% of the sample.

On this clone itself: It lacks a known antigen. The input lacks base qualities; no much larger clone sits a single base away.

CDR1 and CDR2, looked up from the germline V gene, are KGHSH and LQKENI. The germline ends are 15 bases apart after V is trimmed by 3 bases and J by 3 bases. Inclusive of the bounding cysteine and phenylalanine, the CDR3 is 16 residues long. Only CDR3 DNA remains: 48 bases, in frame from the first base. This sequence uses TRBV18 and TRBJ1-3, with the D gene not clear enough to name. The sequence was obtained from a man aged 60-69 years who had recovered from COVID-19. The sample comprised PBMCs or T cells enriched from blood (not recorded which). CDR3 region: CASSPQTASGGNTIYF. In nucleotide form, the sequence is TGTGCCAGCTCACCGCAGACGGCGTCAGGTGGAAACACCATATATTTT.